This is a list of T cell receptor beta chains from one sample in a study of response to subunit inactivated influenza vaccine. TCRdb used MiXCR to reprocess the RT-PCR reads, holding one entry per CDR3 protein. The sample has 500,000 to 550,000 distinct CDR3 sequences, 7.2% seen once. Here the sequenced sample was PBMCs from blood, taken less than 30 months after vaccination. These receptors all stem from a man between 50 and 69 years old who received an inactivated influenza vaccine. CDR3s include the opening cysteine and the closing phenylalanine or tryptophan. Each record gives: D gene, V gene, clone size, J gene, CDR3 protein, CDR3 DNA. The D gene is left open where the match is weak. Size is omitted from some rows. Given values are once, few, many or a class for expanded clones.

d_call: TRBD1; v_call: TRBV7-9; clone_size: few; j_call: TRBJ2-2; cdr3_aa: CASSRRTGSTGELFF; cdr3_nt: TGTGCCAGCAGTCGTCGGACAGGGTCCACCGGGGAGCTGTTTTTT
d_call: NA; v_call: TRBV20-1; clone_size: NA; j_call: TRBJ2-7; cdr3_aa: CSAAGAFYYEQYF; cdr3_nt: TGCAGTGCGGCAGGGGCTTTTTATTACGAGCAGTACTTC
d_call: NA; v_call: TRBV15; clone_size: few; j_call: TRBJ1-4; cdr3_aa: CATAEGLNEKLFF; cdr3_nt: TGTGCCACGGCCGAGGGGCTTAATGAAAAACTGTTTTTT
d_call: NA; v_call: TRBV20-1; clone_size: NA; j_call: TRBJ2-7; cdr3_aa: CSARGETAPYEQYF; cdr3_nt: TGCAGTGCTAGAGGGGAAACTGCTCCCTACGAGCAGTACTTC
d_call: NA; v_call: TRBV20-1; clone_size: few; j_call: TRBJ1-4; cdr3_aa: CSARAWAEEKLFF; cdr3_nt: TGCAGTGCTAGAGCGTGGGCGGAGGAAAAACTGTTTTTT
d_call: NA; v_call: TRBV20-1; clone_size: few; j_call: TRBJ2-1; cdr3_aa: CSARVAAYNEQFF; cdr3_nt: TGCAGTGCTAGAGTGGCAGCCTACAATGAGCAGTTCTTC
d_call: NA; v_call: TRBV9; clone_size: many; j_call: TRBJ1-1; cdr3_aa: CASSVQDFTEAFF; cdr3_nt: TGTGCCAGCAGCGTACAGGATTTCACTGAAGCTTTCTTT
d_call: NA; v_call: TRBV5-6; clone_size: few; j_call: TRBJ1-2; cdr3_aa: CASSPAFVRSGEGYTF; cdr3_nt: TGTGCCAGCAGCCCGGCTTTTGTGAGGTCAGGGGAAGGCTACACCTTC
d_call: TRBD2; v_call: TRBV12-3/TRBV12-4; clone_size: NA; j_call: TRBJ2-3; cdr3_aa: CASSFTERGTDTQYF; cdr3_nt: TGTGCCAGCAGTTTTACAGAGCGGGGTACAGATACGCAGTATTTT
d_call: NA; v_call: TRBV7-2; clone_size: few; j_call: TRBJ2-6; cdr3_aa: CASSSRLGGGANVLTF; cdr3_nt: TGTGCCAGCAGCTCAAGGCTAGGTGGTGGGGCCAACGTCCTGACTTTC
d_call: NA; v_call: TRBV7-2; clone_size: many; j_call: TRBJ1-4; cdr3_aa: CASSLRRQNEKLFF; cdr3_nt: TGTGCCAGCAGCTTACGCCGACAGAATGAAAAACTGTTTTTT